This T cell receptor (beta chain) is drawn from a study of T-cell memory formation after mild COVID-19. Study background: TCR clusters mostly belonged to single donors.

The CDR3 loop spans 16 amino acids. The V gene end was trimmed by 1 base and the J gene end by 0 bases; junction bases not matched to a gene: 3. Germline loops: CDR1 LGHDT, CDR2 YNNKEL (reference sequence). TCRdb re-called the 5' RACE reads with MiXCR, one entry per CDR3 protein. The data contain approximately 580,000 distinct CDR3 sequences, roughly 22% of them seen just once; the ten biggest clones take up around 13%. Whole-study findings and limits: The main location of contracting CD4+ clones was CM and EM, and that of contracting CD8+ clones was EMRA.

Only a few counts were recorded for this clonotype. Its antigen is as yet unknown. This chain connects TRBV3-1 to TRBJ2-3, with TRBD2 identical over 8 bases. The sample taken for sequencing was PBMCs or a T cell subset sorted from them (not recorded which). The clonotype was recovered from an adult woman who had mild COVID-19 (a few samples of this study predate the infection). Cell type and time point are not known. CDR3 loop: CASSQASGGSTDTQYF. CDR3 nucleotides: TGTGCCAGCAGCCAAGCATCGGGGGGGAGCACAGATACGCAGTATTTT.